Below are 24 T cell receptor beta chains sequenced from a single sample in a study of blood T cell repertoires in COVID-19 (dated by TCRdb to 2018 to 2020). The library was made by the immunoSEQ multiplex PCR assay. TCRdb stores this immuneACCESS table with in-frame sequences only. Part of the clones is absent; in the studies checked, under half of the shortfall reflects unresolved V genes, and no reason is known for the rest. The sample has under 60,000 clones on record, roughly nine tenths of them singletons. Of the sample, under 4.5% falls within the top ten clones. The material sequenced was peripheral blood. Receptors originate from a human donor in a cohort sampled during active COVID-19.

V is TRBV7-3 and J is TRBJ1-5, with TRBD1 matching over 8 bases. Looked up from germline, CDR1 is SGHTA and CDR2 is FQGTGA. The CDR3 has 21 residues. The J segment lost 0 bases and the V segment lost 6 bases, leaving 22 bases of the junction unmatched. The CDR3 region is CASSQWDRWVPTSYSNQPQHF. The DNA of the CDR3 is TGTGCCAGCAGTCAATGGGACAGGTGGGTCCCGACTTCATATAGCAATCAGCCCCAGCATTTT.

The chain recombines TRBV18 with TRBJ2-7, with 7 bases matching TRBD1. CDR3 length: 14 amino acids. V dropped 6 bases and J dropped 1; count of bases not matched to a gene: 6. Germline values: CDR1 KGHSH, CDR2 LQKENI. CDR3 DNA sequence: TGTGCCAGCTCGCGAATACAGGGGTCCTACGAGCAGTACGTC. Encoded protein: CASSRIQGSYEQYV.

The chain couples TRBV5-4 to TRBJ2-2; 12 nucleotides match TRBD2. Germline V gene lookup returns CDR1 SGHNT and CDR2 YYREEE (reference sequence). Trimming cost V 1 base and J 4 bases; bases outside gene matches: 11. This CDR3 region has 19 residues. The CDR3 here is CASSLRRLAGGQGTGELFF. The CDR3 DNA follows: TGTGCCAGCAGCTTGCGGCGCCTAGCGGGAGGGCAGGGCACCGGGGAGCTGTTTTTT.

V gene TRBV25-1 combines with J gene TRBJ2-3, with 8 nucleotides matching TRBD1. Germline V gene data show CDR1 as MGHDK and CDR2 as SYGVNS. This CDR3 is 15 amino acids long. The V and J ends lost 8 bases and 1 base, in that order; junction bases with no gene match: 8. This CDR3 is CASSYAQGGTDTQYF. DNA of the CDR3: TGTGCCAGCTCCTACGCACAGGGGGGCACAGATACGCAGTATTTT.

CDR3 protein: CATSDSGYSYEQYF. CDR3 DNA sequence: TGTGCCACCAGTGATTCCGGGTATAGTTACGAGCAGTACTTC. The rearrangement joins TRBV24-1 to TRBJ2-7; D unclear. V lost 2 bases and J lost 4, with 11 bases in between. This CDR3 is 14 amino acids long. Germline-derived CDR1 and CDR2 are KGHDR and SFDVKD.

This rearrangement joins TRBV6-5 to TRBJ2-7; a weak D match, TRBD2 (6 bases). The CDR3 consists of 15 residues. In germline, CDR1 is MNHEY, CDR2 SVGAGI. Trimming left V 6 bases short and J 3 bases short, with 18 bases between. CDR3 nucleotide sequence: TGTGCCAGCAGACTACCGGGACTGACCTACTACGAGCAGTACTTC. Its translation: CASRLPGLTYYEQYF.

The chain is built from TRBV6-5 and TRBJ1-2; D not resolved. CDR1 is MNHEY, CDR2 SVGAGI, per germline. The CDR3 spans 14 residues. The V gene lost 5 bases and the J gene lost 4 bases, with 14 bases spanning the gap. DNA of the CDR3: TGTGCCAGCAGTAGGGCTCGGGAGAGCTATGGCTACACCTTC. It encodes CASSRARESYGYTF.

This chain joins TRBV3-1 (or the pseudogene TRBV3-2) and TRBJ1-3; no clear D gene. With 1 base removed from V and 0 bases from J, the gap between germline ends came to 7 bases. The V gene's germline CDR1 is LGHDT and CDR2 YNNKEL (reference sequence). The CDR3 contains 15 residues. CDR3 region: CASSQATSSGNTIYF. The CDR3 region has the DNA TGTGCCAGCAGCCAAGCCACGAGCTCTGGAAACACCATATATTTT.

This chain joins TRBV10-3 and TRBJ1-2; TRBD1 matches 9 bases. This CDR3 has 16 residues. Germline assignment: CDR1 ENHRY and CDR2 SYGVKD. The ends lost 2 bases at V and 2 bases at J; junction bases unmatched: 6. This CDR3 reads CAISERRTGENYGYTF. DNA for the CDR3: TGTGCCATCAGTGAGCGACGGACAGGGGAAAACTATGGCTACACCTTC.

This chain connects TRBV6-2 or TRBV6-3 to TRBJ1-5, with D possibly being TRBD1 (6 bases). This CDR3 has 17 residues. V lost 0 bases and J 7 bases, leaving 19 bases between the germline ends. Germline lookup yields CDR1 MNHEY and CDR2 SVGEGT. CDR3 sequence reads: CASSYSIAQGTRQPQHF. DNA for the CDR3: TGTGCCAGCAGTTACTCGATAGCCCAGGGGACCCGGCAGCCCCAGCATTTT.

CDR3: CASSLLLAPYNEQFF. The CDR3 DNA sequence: TGTGCCAGCAGCTTATTGCTAGCCCCCTACAATGAGCAGTTCTTC. The chain has TRBV7-3 and TRBJ2-1; the D gene is possibly TRBD2 (5 bases). Germline CDR1 SGHTA, CDR2 FQGTGA. This CDR3 comprises 15 residues. Trimming left V 2 bases short and J 2 bases short, with 10 bases between.

This CDR3 reads CASSFRGHRYEQYV. CDR3 sequence (DNA): TGTGCCAGCAGCTTTAGGGGACACCGCTACGAGCAGTACGTC. The rearrangement links TRBV5-6 to TRBJ2-7; TRBD1 might be the D (6 bases). CDR1 is SGHDT, CDR2 YYEEEE, per germline. This CDR3 has 14 amino acids. V lost 2 bases and J 3 bases, leaving 12 bases between the germline ends.

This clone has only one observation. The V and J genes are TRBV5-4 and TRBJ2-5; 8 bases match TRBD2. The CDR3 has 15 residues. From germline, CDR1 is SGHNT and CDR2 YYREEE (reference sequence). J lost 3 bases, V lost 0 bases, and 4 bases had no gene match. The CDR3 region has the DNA TGTGCCAGCAGCTTGGTCCCGGGAGGGGAAGAGACCCAGTACTTC. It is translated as CASSLVPGGEETQYF.

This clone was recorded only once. In nucleotides, the CDR3 is TGTGCCATCAGCGCAGTGAGTGGGACAGCCACCTACGAGCAGTACTTC. Its translation: CAISAVSGTATYEQYF. This sequence joins TRBV10-3 and TRBJ2-7, with TRBD1 matching over 7 bases. The CDR3 runs 16 residues. CDR1 and CDR2 (germline): ENHRY, SYGVKD. With V trimmed by 6 bases and J by 2 bases, 13 bases remained unmatched.

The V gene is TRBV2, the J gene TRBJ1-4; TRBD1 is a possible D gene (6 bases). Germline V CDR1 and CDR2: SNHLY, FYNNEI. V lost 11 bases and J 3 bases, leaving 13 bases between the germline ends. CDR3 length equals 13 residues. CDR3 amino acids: CAERGAANEKLFF. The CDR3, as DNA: TGTGCCGAACGGGGGGCCGCTAATGAAAAACTGTTTTTT.

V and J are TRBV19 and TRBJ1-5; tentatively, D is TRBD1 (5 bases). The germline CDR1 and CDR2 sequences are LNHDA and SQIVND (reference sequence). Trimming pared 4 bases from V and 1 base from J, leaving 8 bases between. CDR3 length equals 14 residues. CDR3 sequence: CASSTTASNQPQHF. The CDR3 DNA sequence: TGTGCCAGTAGTACGACAGCGAGCAATCAGCCCCAGCATTTT. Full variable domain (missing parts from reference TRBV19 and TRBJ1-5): DGGITQSPKYLFRKEGQNVTLSCEQNLNHDAMYWYRQDPGQGLRLIYYSQIVNDFQKGDIAEGYSVSREKKESFPLTVTSAQKNPTAFYLCASSTTASNQPQHFGDGTRLSIL.

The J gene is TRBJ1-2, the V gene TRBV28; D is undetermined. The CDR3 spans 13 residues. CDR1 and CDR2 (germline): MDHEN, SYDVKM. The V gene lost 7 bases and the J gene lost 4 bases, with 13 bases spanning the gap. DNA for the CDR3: TGTGCCAGCAATCCGGGTCGCGGCTATGGCTACACCTTC. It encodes CASNPGRGYGYTF.

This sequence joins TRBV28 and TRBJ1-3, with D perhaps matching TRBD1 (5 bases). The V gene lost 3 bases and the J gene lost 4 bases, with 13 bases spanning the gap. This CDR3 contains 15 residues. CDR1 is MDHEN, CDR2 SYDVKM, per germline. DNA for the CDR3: TGTGCCAGCAGTTTGGGGGGTACAAGCGGAAACACCATATATTTT. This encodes CASSLGGTSGNTIYF. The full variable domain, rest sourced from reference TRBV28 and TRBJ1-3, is DVKVTQSSRYLVKRTGEKVFLECVQDMDHENMFWYRQDPGLGLRLIYFSYDVKMKEKGDIPEGYSVSREKKERFSLILESASTNQTSMYLCASSLGGTSGNTIYFGEGSWLTVV.

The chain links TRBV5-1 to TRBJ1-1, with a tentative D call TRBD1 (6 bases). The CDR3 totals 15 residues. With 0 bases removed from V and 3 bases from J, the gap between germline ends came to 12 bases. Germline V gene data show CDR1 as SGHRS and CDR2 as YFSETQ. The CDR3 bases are TGCGCCAGCAGCTTGGCCAGGGGTGGGGACACTGAAGCTTTCTTT. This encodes CASSLARGGDTEAFF. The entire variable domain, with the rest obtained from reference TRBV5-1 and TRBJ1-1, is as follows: KAGVTQTPRYLIKTRGQQVTLSCSPISGHRSVSWYQQTPGQGLQFLFEYFSETQRNKGNFPGRFSGRQFSNSRSEMNVSTLELGDSALYLCASSLARGGDTEAFFGQGTRLTVV.

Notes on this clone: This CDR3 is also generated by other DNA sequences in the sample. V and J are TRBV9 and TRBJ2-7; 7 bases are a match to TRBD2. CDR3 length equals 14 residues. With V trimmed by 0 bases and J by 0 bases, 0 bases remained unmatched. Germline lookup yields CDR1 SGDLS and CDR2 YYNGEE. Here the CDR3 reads CASSVASGSYEQYF. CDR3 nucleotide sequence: TGTGCCAGCAGCGTAGCTAGCGGCTCCTACGAGCAGTACTTC.

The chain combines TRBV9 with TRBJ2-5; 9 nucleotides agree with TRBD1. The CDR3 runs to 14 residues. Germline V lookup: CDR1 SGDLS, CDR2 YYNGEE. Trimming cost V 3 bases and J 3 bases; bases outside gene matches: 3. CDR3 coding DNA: TGTGCCAGCAGCGCGGGACAGGGTGAAGAGACCCAGTACTTC. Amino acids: CASSAGQGEETQYF.

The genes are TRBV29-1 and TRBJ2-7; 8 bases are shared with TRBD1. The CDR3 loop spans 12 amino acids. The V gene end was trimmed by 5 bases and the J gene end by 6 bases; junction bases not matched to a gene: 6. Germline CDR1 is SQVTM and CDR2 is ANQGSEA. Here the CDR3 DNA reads TGCAGCGTTCGACAGGGGTTTGGCGAGCAGTACTTC. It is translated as CSVRQGFGEQYF.

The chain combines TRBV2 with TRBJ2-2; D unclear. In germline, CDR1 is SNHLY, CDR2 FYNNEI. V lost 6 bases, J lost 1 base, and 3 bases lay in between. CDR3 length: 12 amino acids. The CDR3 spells CASSQNTGELFF. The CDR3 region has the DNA TGTGCCAGCAGCCAGAACACCGGGGAGCTGTTTTTT.

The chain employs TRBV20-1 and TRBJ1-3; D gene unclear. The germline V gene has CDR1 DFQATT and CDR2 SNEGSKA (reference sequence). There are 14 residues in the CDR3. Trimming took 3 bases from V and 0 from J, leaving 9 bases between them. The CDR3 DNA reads TGCAGTGCTAGTGGAGGGAGCTCTGGAAACACCATATATTTT. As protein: CSASGGSSGNTIYF.